This entry features one T cell receptor beta chain sequence. Its antigen is as yet unknown. Per germline, CDR1 SGHTA and CDR2 FQGTGA. This CDR3 spans 12 amino acids. Trimming took off 1 base at V and 7 bases at J, with 7 bases between the two ends. Every diagnosis used clinical symptoms, serum thyroxine and TRAb, thyroid ultrasound and orbital computed tomography. Amplification yielded TCR beta CDR3 regions, with RNA transcripts as the source. The HTBI primer set was used in a first-round RT-PCR of the TCR CDR3. TCRdb re-called the multiplex PCR reads with MiXCR, one entry per CDR3 protein. Of under 400,000 distinct CDR3 sequences listed, about 18% are singletons. The data stem from a study of T cells in Graves' hyperthyroidism and ophthalmopathy. General study points: Blood also held most thyroid clonotypes expanded beyond 0.001.

This clonotype was obtained from a woman aged 45-60 years with Graves' hyperthyroidism. Specimen: blood. This chain uses TRBV7-3 with TRBJ2-5; D not resolved. The CDR3 bases are TGTGCCAGCAGCTTAAATAGTGGGACCCAGTACTTC. This sequence encodes CASSLNSGTQYF.